This TCR beta chain was captured in a study of blood T cells in healthy people across ages. This clonotype showed up many times. Its antigen is undetermined. A second 7 to 11 cycle PCR used barcoded and J-beta primers. Via MiXCR, TCRdb re-called the 5' RACE reads, giving one row per CDR3 protein. Altogether some 640,000 distinct CDR3 sequences are present, around 31% being singletons, with the ten largest covering about 15%. Germline values: CDR1 GTSNPN, CDR2 SVGIG (reference sequence). The germline V and J ends were trimmed by 3 bases and 4 bases, with 19 bases remaining between them. The CDR3 runs 17 residues. Study results and limitations: Naive T cell percentage showed a strong correlation with TCR beta diversity. Compared with aged donors, long-lived donors showed fewer expanded clones, suggesting selection.

The clonotype originates from a woman older than 75 in good health. The sequencing input was blood. This chain joins TRBV30 and TRBJ2-6; the D gene is possibly TRBD1 (5 bases). The CDR3 region is CAWRGTRKGAGANVLTF. DNA of the CDR3: TGTGCCTGGAGGGGCACTCGAAAAGGGGCCGGGGCCAACGTCCTGACTTTC.